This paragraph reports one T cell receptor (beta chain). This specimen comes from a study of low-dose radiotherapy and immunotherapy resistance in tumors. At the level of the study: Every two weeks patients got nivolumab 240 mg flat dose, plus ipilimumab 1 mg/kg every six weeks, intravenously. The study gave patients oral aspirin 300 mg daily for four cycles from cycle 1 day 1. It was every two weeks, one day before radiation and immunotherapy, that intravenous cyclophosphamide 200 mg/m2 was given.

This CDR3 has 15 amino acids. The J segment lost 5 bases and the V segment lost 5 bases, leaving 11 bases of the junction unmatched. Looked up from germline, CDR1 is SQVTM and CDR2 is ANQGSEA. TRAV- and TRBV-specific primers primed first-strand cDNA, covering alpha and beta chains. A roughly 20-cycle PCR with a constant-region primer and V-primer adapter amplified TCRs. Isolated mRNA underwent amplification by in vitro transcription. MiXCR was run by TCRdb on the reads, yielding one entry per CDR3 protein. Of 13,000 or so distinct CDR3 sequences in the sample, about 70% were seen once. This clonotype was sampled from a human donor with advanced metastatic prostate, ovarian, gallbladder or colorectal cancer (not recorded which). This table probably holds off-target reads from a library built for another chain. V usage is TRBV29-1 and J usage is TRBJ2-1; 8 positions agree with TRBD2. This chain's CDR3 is CSVPLQRTSNNEQFF. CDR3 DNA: TGCAGCGTTCCCTTACAAAGGACTAGCAACAATGAGCAGTTCTTC.